The 5 T cell receptor beta chains below come from one sample, sequenced in a study of blood T cells in healthy people across ages. The second PCR ran roughly 6 to 11 cycles with a sample-barcoded 5' primer and J-beta primers. MiXCR was run by TCRdb on the 5' RACE reads, yielding one entry per CDR3 protein. The table has over 1,500,000 distinct CDR3 sequences, 49% seen once. The sequencing sample was made of blood. The receptors originated from a woman aged 40 to 50 in good health.

The chain combines TRBV28 with TRBJ2-3; D uncertain. This CDR3 spans 13 amino acids. Trimming removed 3 bases from V and 6 bases from J, with 10 bases in between. CDR1 is MDHEN, CDR2 SYDVKM, per germline. DNA of the CDR3: TGTGCCAGCAGTTTTGTGTACTGGGATACGCAGTATTTT. Translated: CASSFVYWDTQYF.

This clonotype was detected a few times. The V gene is TRBV13, the J gene TRBJ2-7; TRBD1 matches at 8 bases. Germline V gives CDR1 PRHDT, CDR2 FYEKMQ (reference sequence). The CDR3 sequence is 15 residues long. V shed 5 bases, J shed 5 bases, and the junction held 11 bases outside the gene matches. CDR3 sequence reads: CASSATLTGVDEQYF. The DNA for the CDR3 is TGTGCCAGCAGCGCCACACTGACAGGGGTGGACGAGCAGTACTTC.

This sequence joins TRBV12-3 or TRBV12-4 and TRBJ2-1, with D maybe TRBD2 (5 bases). The CDR3 runs 13 residues. Trimming took 6 bases from V and 7 from J, leaving 13 bases between them. Written as DNA, the CDR3 is TGTGCCAGCAGGCCGCTGACGGGGAATGAGCAGTTCTTC. The encoded protein is CASRPLTGNEQFF.

This chain joins TRBV25-1 and TRBJ1-6, with D hard to call. V was shortened by 5 bases and J by 7 bases, with 21 bases between the two germline ends. This CDR3 is built from 17 residues. Germline V gives CDR1 MGHDK, CDR2 SYGVNS. CDR3 protein: CASSQTTITADNSPLHF. CDR3 DNA: TGTGCCAGCAGTCAAACGACGATCACAGCAGACAATTCACCCCTCCACTTT.

The gene calls are TRBV3-1 and TRBJ1-2; 9 bases line up with TRBD1. Germline loops: CDR1 LGHDT, CDR2 YNNKEL (reference sequence). The CDR3 has 16 amino acids. With 4 bases clipped from V and 4 bases from J, the junction kept 10 bases outside the gene matches. CDR3 region: CASSRPGQGIGYGYTF. DNA of the CDR3: TGTGCCAGCAGCCGACCGGGACAGGGTATTGGCTATGGCTACACCTTC.